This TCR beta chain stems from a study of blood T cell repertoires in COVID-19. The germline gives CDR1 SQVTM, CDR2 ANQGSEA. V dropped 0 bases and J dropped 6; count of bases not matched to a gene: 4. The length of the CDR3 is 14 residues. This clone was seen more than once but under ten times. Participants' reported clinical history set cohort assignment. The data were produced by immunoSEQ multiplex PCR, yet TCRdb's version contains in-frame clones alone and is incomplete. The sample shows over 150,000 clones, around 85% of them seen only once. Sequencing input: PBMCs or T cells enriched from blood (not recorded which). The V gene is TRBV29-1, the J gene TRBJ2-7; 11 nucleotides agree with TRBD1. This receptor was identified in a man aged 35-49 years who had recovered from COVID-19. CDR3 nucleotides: TGCAGCGTTGAAGAGGGGACAGGGGGACGCGAGCAGTACTTC. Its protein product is CSVEEGTGGREQYF.